Listed here are 9 T cell receptor beta chains from one sample, sequenced in a study of cytomegalovirus exposure and HLA in healthy donors. PCR primers comprised 60 Vbeta and 13 Jbeta primers. Data came from immunoSEQ multiplex PCR; TCRdb stores just in-frame clones and leaves some out. The sample lists roughly 120,000 clones, 80% occurring once. Specimen: PBMCs. Source of these receptors: a male donor in good health and CMV-seronegative.

This clone showed up just once. V gene TRBV4-2 combines with J gene TRBJ1-2; 7 bases agree with TRBD1. Germline lookup yields CDR1 LGHNA and CDR2 YNFKEQ. CDR3 length: 16 amino acids. After removal of 0 bases from V and 0 bases from J, the junction contained 4 bases not matched to a gene. Here the CDR3 DNA reads TGTGCCAGCAGCCAAGATCGGCAGGGGGCTAACTATGGCTACACCTTC. Protein product: CASSQDRQGANYGYTF.

The chain uses TRBV18 and TRBJ2-1; D is ambiguous. Between the trimmed V and J ends, which lost 3 bases and 0 bases, there was a span of 9 bases. This CDR3 spans 15 amino acids. Per germline, CDR1 KGHSH and CDR2 LQKENI. The CDR3 bases are TGTGCCAGCTCACCTGAGTTGAGCTCCTACAATGAGCAGTTCTTC. This sequence encodes CASSPELSSYNEQFF.

The chain combines TRBV7-6 with TRBJ1-6; D perhaps matches TRBD1 (6 bases). Germline-derived CDR1 and CDR2 are SGHVS and FNYEAQ. The CDR3 has 16 residues. Trimming took 5 bases from V and 7 from J, leaving 18 bases between them. CDR3 in DNA: TGTGCCAGCAGCCGGGACGCAGGGACAACAAATTCACCCCTCCACTTT. Protein product: CASSRDAGTTNSPLHF.

The chain is built from TRBV5-4 and TRBJ1-1; TRBD1 agrees at 9 bases. Trimming removed 4 bases from V and 10 bases from J; junction bases left unmatched: 5. The CDR3 totals 12 residues. Germline V gene sequence: CDR1 SGHNT, CDR2 YYREEE (reference sequence). The CDR3 DNA is TGTGCCAGCAGCGTGGACAGGGGAGGAGCTTTCTTT. Translated, it gives CASSVDRGGAFF.

This clone appeared a few times. The rearrangement joins TRBV4-3 to TRBJ2-5; 11 nucleotides line up with TRBD1. Looked up from germline, CDR1 is LGHNA and CDR2 is YSLEER. CDR3 size: 17 residues. Trimming removed 0 bases from V and 4 bases from J; junction bases left unmatched: 7. The CDR3 DNA reads TGCGCCAGCAGCCAAGATAGGACAGGGGGCCCGAGAGAGACCCAGTACTTC. It specifies CASSQDRTGGPRETQYF.

The chain employs TRBV7-9 and TRBJ2-7, with 8 nucleotides matching TRBD2. After removal of 5 bases from V and 3 bases from J, the junction contained 9 bases not matched to a gene. This CDR3 has 15 residues. Germline V gene data show CDR1 as SEHNR and CDR2 as FQNEAQ (reference sequence). Here the CDR3 DNA reads TGTGCCAGCAGCCCCGCCATGCTAGCGGGCTACGAGCAGTACTTC. Residues: CASSPAMLAGYEQYF.

The chain carries TRBV28 and TRBJ2-5; D is unresolved. This CDR3 region has 15 residues. CDR1 is MDHEN and CDR2 is SYDVKM in the germline V gene. V was shortened by 1 base and J by 2 bases, with 11 bases between the two germline ends. In nucleotides, the CDR3 is TGTGCCAGCAGTTTATTGGCCCGTAATCAAGAGACCCAGTACTTC. This encodes CASSLLARNQETQYF.

This clone was detected only a few times. The chain joins TRBV13 to TRBJ2-7, with TRBD1 matching 8 bases. The CDR3 is made up of 13 amino acids. The V gene's germline CDR1 is PRHDT and CDR2 FYEKMQ (reference sequence). CDR3 residues: CAAGQGFSYEQYF. The CDR3 nucleotides read TGTGCAGCAGGACAGGGCTTCTCCTACGAGCAGTACTTC.

This chain connects TRBV4-2 to TRBJ1-5; tentatively, D is TRBD1 (5 bases). This CDR3 is 15 amino acids long. V was cut by 0 bases and J by 4 bases, with 10 bases left in between. Germline V CDR1 and CDR2: LGHNA, YNFKEQ. The CDR3 spells CASSQDGAVNQPQHF. As DNA, the CDR3 is TGTGCCAGCAGCCAAGATGGGGCAGTTAATCAGCCCCAGCATTTT.